This entry lists 3 T cell receptor beta chains sequenced from one sample in a study of T cells after yellow fever vaccination. In TCRdb, the 5' RACE reads were re-called with MiXCR into one record per CDR3 protein. The sample carries approximately 130,000 distinct CDR3 sequences, approximately 16% recorded once. The source material was CD8+ T cells sorted from PBMCs, sampled 5 days after the yellow fever booster vaccination. Source of these receptors: a man aged 18-30 years who received the YFV17D yellow fever vaccine.

The genes are TRBV7-2 and TRBJ1-1; 7 nucleotides align to TRBD1. In germline, CDR1 is SGHTA, CDR2 FQGNSA. V lost 5 bases to trimming and J lost 0 bases; unmatched junction nucleotides: 6. The CDR3 has 15 amino acids. The CDR3 sequence is CASSPWTGLNTEAFF. The CDR3 nucleotides read TGTGCCAGCAGCCCCTGGACAGGCTTGAACACTGAAGCTTTCTTT.

In this sample, this clonotype turned up many times. V is TRBV7-2 and J is TRBJ2-7, with a possible D match to TRBD1 (5 bases). CDR3 size: 15 residues. Trimming pared 1 base from V and 5 bases from J, leaving 15 bases between. Looked up from germline, CDR1 is SGHTA and CDR2 is FQGNSA. CDR3 residues: CASSLGLRVANEQYF. The CDR3 DNA reads TGTGCCAGCAGCTTAGGTCTCAGGGTGGCCAACGAGCAGTACTTC.

The chain has TRBV28 and TRBJ2-3, with D tentatively TRBD1 (5 bases). The CDR3 totals 11 residues. CDR1 MDHEN and CDR2 SYDVKM come from the germline V gene. Trimming shortened V by 2 bases and J by 9 bases, and 6 bases separated the two germline ends. CDR3 coding DNA: TGTGCCAGCAGTTTAGCAGGGACGCAGTATTTT. Protein: CASSLAGTQYF.